This TCR beta chain was sequenced in a study of shared clonotypes between healthy human individuals. Findings and caveats of the study: Among non-shared clonotypes, generation probabilities were lower than among those shared by all four donors.

The assay was carried out at the deep level. It was across several immunoSEQ plates that each subset's genomic DNA was evenly split. Measured with immunoSEQ multiplex PCR; TCRdb has only the in-frame clones, and not every one. The table lists 300,000 to 400,000 clones, around 90% of them singletons. CD45RO+ cells plus CCR7-negative CD45RA+ TemRA cells formed CD8 memory. Note on this clone: Its matching antigen is unknown.

V was pared by 0 bases and J by 4 bases, with 11 bases between. This CDR3 comprises 15 residues. The germline gives CDR1 WNHNN, CDR2 SYGVQD (reference sequence). The source of this sequence is a man between 18 and 29 years old in good health. The specimen sequenced was memory CD8+ T cells sorted from blood. Subset of the sample: CD45RO+ cells pooled with CCR7-negative TemRA cells. The V gene is TRBV10-1, the J gene TRBJ2-3; D unclear. In nucleotides, the CDR3 is TGCGCCAGCAGTGAGTCGGTCCGTGCAGCAGATACGCAGTATTTT. It yields the protein CASSESVRAADTQYF.